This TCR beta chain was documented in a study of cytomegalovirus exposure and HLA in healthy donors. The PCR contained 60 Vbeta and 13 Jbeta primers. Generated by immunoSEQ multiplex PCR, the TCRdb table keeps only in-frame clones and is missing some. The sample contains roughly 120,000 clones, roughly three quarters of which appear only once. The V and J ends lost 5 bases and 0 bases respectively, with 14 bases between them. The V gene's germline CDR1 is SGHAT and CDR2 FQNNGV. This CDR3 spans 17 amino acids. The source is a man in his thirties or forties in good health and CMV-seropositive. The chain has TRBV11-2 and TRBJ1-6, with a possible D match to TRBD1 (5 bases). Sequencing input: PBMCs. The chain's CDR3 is CASSTPGLSSYNSPLHF. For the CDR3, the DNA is TGTGCCAGCAGCACCCCAGGGTTAAGCTCCTATAATTCACCCCTCCACTTT.